This T cell receptor (beta chain) came from a study of blood T cells in healthy people across ages. General study results and limits: Older individuals had lower TCR beta diversity per million T cells (the decline was roughly linear).

As for this clonotype: Its antigen remains unknown.

PCR was performed a second time for roughly 7 to 12 cycles using a sample-barcoded 5' primer and a J-beta primer mix. TCRdb reprocessed the 5' RACE reads with MiXCR, giving one entry per CDR3 protein. This repertoire shows approximately 2,000,000 distinct CDR3 sequences, roughly 43% found once; its top ten account for more than 20%. This CDR3 is 13 amino acids long. From germline, CDR1 is ENHRY and CDR2 SYGVKD. Specimen: blood. The receptor comes from a human donor in good health. The chain has TRBV10-3 and TRBJ2-4; D remains unclear. The end of the DNA is better explained by TRBJ2-7, so the J call may be wrong. The CDR3 DNA is TGTGCCATCAGTAAGTATTGGGGAAACGAGCAGTACTTC. It specifies CAISKYWGNEQYF.